This T cell receptor beta chain is drawn from a study of T-cell reconstitution after alpha-beta-depleted transplantation in children. Study-level results: TCRbeta diversity was high at day 60 in some patients (a result of surviving recipient T cells and thymic progenitors). T-cell counts and diversity at one year following transplant were attributed mainly to newly produced T cells. Expanded graft clones, several hundred of them, were reportedly the source of alpha-beta T cells about two months after transplant.

The V end lost 10 bases, the J end lost 2 bases, and 18 bases lay between the germline ends. Germline V lookup: CDR1 WSHSY, CDR2 SAAADI. This CDR3 is 14 amino acids long. There are many counts of this clonotype. Its antigen is not known. Using unique molecular identifiers, the investigators prepared the TCRbeta library. MiXCR was run by TCRdb on the PCR reads, yielding one entry per CDR3 protein. The table lists over 120,000 distinct CDR3 sequences, about 9% of them singletons. The sequence derives from a female patient aged 2-9 years who had a stem cell transplant for congenital amegakaryocytic thrombocytopenia, so the T cells may come from the graft donor. This rearrangement joins TRBV10-2 to TRBJ2-7; D ambiguous. The sequences come from PBMCs, mostly from graft donor cells, collected 180 days after TCRalphabeta/CD19-depleted stem cell transplant. The CDR3 here is CATCGEGNTYEQYF. The DNA for the CDR3 is TGCGCCACCTGCGGAGAAGGGAATACCTACGAGCAGTACTTC.